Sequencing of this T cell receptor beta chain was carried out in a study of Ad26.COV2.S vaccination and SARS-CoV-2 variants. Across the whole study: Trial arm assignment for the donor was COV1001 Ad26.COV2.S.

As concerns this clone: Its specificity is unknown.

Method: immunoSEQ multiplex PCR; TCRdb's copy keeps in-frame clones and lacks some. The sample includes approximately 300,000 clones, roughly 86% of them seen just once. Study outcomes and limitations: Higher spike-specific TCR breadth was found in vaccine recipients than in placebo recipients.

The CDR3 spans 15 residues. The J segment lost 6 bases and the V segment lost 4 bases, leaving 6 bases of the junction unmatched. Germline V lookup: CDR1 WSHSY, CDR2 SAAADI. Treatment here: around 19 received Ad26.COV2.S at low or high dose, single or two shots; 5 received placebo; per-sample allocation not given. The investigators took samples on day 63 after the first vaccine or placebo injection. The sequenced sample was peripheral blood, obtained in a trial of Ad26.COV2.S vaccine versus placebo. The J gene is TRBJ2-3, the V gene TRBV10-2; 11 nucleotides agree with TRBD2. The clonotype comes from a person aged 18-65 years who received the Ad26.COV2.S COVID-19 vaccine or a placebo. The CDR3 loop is CASSGGTSGADTQYF. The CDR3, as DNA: TGCGCCAGCAGTGGGGGGACTAGCGGAGCGGATACGCAGTATTTT.